The 32 T cell receptor beta chains given below trace back to one sample, sequenced in a study of T cell responses to AZD1222 COVID-19 vaccine. The repertoire was sequenced with immunoSEQ multiplex PCR; TCRdb's copy has only in-frame clones and lacks some. This sample has some 110,000 clones, with about 85% found just once. Sequencing was performed on peripheral blood, taken 28 days after the second AZD1222 dose. These receptors were collected from an adult who received the AZD1222 COVID-19 vaccine.

The gene calls are TRBV4-2 and TRBJ2-7; 9 nucleotides line up with TRBD1. This CDR3 has 15 amino acids. The V gene's germline CDR1 is LGHNA and CDR2 YNFKEQ. Trimming took 3 bases from V and 9 from J; bases not matched to a gene: 12. For the CDR3, the DNA is TGTGCCAGCAGCCAGTCCGGGACAGGGAATGTAGGGCAGTACTTC. Amino acids: CASSQSGTGNVGQYF.

The table lists this clone with a few counts. This sequence joins TRBV19 and TRBJ1-5, with 9 nucleotides matching TRBD1. CDR3 length: 16 amino acids. V lost 10 bases, J lost 1 base, and 11 bases stayed unmatched. Germline assignment: CDR1 LNHDA and CDR2 SQIVND (reference sequence). The DNA of the CDR3 is TGTGCCACCTCGCTCGGGGGGACAGGGAGCAATCAGCCCCAGCATTTT. This codes for CATSLGGTGSNQPQHF.

The V call is TRBV28, the J call TRBJ1-3; D is undetermined. The germline V gene encodes CDR1 MDHEN and CDR2 SYDVKM. V lost 5 bases, J lost 4 bases, and 15 bases lay in between. The CDR3 extends over 15 amino acids. This CDR3 reads CASSTTLSTGNTIYF. The CDR3 DNA reads as TGTGCCAGCAGTACCACCCTCAGTACAGGAAACACCATATATTTT.

V usage is TRBV5-5 and J usage is TRBJ1-1; possible D gene TRBD1, 6 bases. From germline, CDR1 is SGHKS and CDR2 YYEKEE (reference sequence). V lost 1 base to trimming and J lost 3 bases, with 13 bases between them. This CDR3 contains 15 residues. CDR3 loop: CASSLFGTQDTEAFF. The CDR3 DNA reads TGTGCCAGCAGCTTGTTTGGGACACAGGACACTGAAGCTTTCTTT.

The chain carries TRBV7-9 and TRBJ1-5; D unclear. Deletions cut 0 bases from V and 5 bases from J, with 5 bases between. The CDR3 totals 13 residues. The germline V gene has CDR1 SEHNR and CDR2 FQNEAQ (reference sequence). The CDR3 DNA reads TGTGCCAGCAGCTTAGCCGGAGATCAGCCCCAGCATTTT. Its translation is CASSLAGDQPQHF.

This chain links TRBV11-3 with TRBJ1-4; D gene ambiguous. V lost 4 bases to trimming and J lost 1 base, with 10 bases between them. Germline CDR1 is SGHNT and CDR2 is YENEEA. The CDR3 loop spans 15 amino acids. This CDR3 reads CASSSPQKTNEKLFF. As DNA, the CDR3 is TGTGCCAGCAGCTCCCCACAGAAAACTAATGAAAAACTGTTTTTT.

The chain has TRBV28 and TRBJ2-4; D unresolved. The CDR3 is 16 residues long. CDR1 MDHEN and CDR2 SYDVKM come from the germline V gene. Trimming pared 10 bases from V and 0 bases from J, leaving 19 bases between. This CDR3 reads CATHPPGLLAKNIQYF. The DNA of the CDR3 is TGTGCCACGCATCCCCCTGGGTTACTAGCCAAAAACATTCAGTACTTC. The whole variable domain, filled in from reference TRBV28 and TRBJ2-4, reads DVKVTQSSRYLVKRTGEKVFLECVQDMDHENMFWYRQDPGLGLRLIYFSYDVKMKEKGDIPEGYSVSREKKERFSLILESASTNQTSMYLCATHPPGLLAKNIQYFGAGTRLSVL.

The chain uses TRBV30 and TRBJ1-4; D gene uncertain. Trimming took off 3 bases at V and 8 bases at J, with 16 bases between the two ends. The V gene's germline CDR1 is GTSNPN and CDR2 SVGIG (reference sequence). This CDR3 is built from 14 residues. The CDR3 spells CAWRETSLREKLFF. The CDR3 coding sequence is TGTGCCTGGAGGGAGACGTCCTTACGGGAAAAACTGTTTTTT.

This clone is judged medium-sized. The gene calls are TRBV30 and TRBJ1-1; no firm D call. Germline V gene sequence: CDR1 GTSNPN, CDR2 SVGIG (reference sequence). The CDR3 runs 13 residues. Trimming pared 3 bases from V and 4 bases from J, leaving 12 bases between. In DNA form, the CDR3 reads TGTGCCTGGAGCCCGGGATCCGGCACTGAAGCTTTCTTT. It yields the protein CAWSPGSGTEAFF.

The chain employs TRBV12-5 and TRBJ2-1; maybe TRBD2 (5 bases). V lost 5 bases and J lost 14, with 19 bases in between. CDR3 length: 13 residues. Germline lookup yields CDR1 LGHNT and CDR2 FRNRAP. The chain's CDR3 is CASGLRTDGSKFF. Written as DNA, the CDR3 is TGTGCTAGTGGTCTTCGGACGGATGGGAGCAAGTTCTTC.

The chain is built from TRBV2 and TRBJ1-5, with TRBD1 as a possible D gene (6 bases). The germline V gene has CDR1 SNHLY and CDR2 FYNNEI. V was trimmed by 6 bases and J by 4 bases, leaving 16 bases between them. The CDR3 spans 15 residues. The CDR3 coding sequence is TGTGCCAGCAGCAAGGAAACAGGGTTGAATCAGCCCCAGCATTTT. Protein product: CASSKETGLNQPQHF.

The CDR3 nucleotides read TGTGCCAGCAGCTTAAGGGGTTTGGAGACCCAGTACTTC. Its translation is CASSLRGLETQYF. The V call is TRBV11-2, the J call TRBJ2-5, with D maybe TRBD1 (5 bases). The V end lost 2 bases, the J end lost 5 bases, and 9 bases lay between the germline ends. Looked up from germline, CDR1 is SGHAT and CDR2 is FQNNGV. This CDR3 is built from 13 residues.

The chain has TRBV28 and TRBJ1-2, with a weak D call TRBD1 (5 bases). Germline assignment: CDR1 MDHEN and CDR2 SYDVKM. CDR3 length: 12 amino acids. V was trimmed by 6 bases and J by 0 bases, leaving 5 bases between them. The DNA of the CDR3 is TGTGCCAGCAGGACAGCTAACTATGGCTACACCTTC. Protein sequence: CASRTANYGYTF.

The CDR3: CAWTPDTTQYF. Here the CDR3 DNA reads TGTGCCTGGACCCCAGACACTACCCAGTACTTC. V gene TRBV30 combines with J gene TRBJ2-5; D gene uncertain. This CDR3 has 11 residues. Between the trimmed V and J ends, which lost 4 bases and 8 bases, there was a span of 11 bases. CDR1 and CDR2 (germline): GTSNPN, SVGIG (reference sequence).

This clone has just a few counts. This chain links TRBV6-2 or TRBV6-3 with TRBJ1-1, with D unresolved. The CDR3 is made up of 13 amino acids. Per germline, CDR1 MNHEY and CDR2 SVGEGT. V was cut by 4 bases and J by 0 bases, with 6 bases left in between. The CDR3 DNA sequence: TGTGCCAGCAGTTTGAGGGTGAACACTGAAGCTTTCTTT. It specifies CASSLRVNTEAFF.

This clone was picked up one time. The rearrangement uses TRBV10-3 and TRBJ2-5; weak D call: TRBD2 (5 bases). This CDR3 contains 16 residues. V lost 0 bases and J 5 bases, leaving 16 bases between the germline ends. In germline, CDR1 is ENHRY, CDR2 SYGVKD. The CDR3 DNA follows: TGTGCCATCAGTGAGTCGGGCCGAGGGCGCGGGGAGACCCAGTACTTC. Amino acids: CAISESGRGRGETQYF.

The chain combines TRBV10-3 with TRBJ1-1, with 10 bases lining up with TRBD1. Germline loops: CDR1 ENHRY, CDR2 SYGVKD. The CDR3 has 15 amino acids. Unmatched junction bases numbered 9, after V lost 6 bases and J lost 5 bases. The chain's CDR3 is CAIRLTGGFGTEAFF. CDR3 nucleotide sequence: TGTGCCATCAGGCTGACAGGGGGCTTCGGGACTGAAGCTTTCTTT.

The rearrangement joins TRBV6-6 to TRBJ1-5; possibly TRBD1 for D (6 bases). CDR3 size: 16 residues. From germline, CDR1 is MNHNY and CDR2 SVGAGI (reference sequence). The ends were cut back, 2 bases at V and 0 bases at J, with 11 bases in the middle. Here the CDR3 DNA reads TGTGCCAGCAGTTACCCTCAACAGGGTAGCAATCAGCCCCAGCATTTT. It yields the protein CASSYPQQGSNQPQHF.

In DNA, the CDR3 is TGTGCCATCAGTGAAACAGACTATGGCTACACCTTC. Encoded protein: CAISETDYGYTF. This chain uses TRBV10-3 with TRBJ1-2; no reliable D call. V shed 3 bases and J shed 3 bases, with 5 bases lying between them. This CDR3 region has 12 residues. Germline assignment: CDR1 ENHRY and CDR2 SYGVKD.

As concerns this clone: Germline is not matched at one junction end, which may reflect a read error. The chain couples TRBV7-3 to TRBJ2-1; 10 bases agree with TRBD2. CDR1 and CDR2 from the germline V gene are SGHTA and FQGTGA. The CDR3 is 16 residues long. The DNA for the CDR3 is TGTGCCAGCAGCGTAACCGGGACTAGCGATTTACAAGAGCAGTTCTTC. It is translated as CASSVTGTSDLQEQFF.

CDR3 sequence reads: CASSGTGPYSNQPQHF. Here the CDR3 DNA reads TGCGCCAGCAGTGGGACAGGGCCTTATAGCAATCAGCCCCAGCATTTT. The chain recombines TRBV10-1 with TRBJ1-5; 8 bases line up with TRBD1. This CDR3 has 16 residues. Germline CDR1 is WNHNN and CDR2 is SYGVQD (reference sequence). Trimming cost V 4 bases and J 0 bases; bases outside gene matches: 5.

This chain links TRBV19 with TRBJ2-3; D is ambiguous. Trimming shortened V by 9 bases and J by 2 bases, and 9 bases separated the two germline ends. Germline loops: CDR1 LNHDA, CDR2 SQIVND (reference sequence). The CDR3 totals 12 residues. The CDR3 coding sequence is TGTGCCAGCTCCGGATCCACAGATACGCAGTATTTT. Its translation: CASSGSTDTQYF.

The rearrangement joins TRBV20-1 to TRBJ1-5; possibly TRBD1 for D (5 bases). Germline V gene lookup returns CDR1 DFQATT and CDR2 SNEGSKA (reference sequence). This CDR3 comprises 14 residues. The V and J ends lost 3 bases and 8 bases respectively, with 17 bases between them. The CDR3 loop reads CSASEQGGIKPQHF. The CDR3 DNA sequence: TGCAGTGCTAGTGAGCAGGGAGGGATCAAGCCCCAGCATTTT.

The gene calls are TRBV28 and TRBJ1-2; the D is unclear. Germline V gene sequence: CDR1 MDHEN, CDR2 SYDVKM. Trimming pared 6 bases from V and 0 bases from J, leaving 17 bases between. This CDR3 is 16 amino acids long. The CDR3 DNA reads as TGTGCCAGCAGCCCAGGACGAGGAAGTCCTAACTATGGCTACACCTTC. It codes for CASSPGRGSPNYGYTF.

J is TRBJ1-5 and V is TRBV7-2; D is undetermined. Germline CDR1 reads SGHTA; CDR2 reads FQGNSA. The CDR3 covers 15 residues. Trimming pared 0 bases from V and 5 bases from J, leaving 11 bases between. The CDR3 protein is CASSLAVSPYQPQHF. Here the CDR3 DNA reads TGTGCCAGCAGCTTAGCGGTCAGCCCTTATCAGCCCCAGCATTTT.

This chain links TRBV6-5 with TRBJ1-1; 7 positions agree with TRBD1. CDR1 is MNHEY, CDR2 SVGAGI, per germline. The CDR3 length is 12 residues. The trim removed 11 bases at V and 1 base at J, leaving 4 bases unmatched. In DNA, the CDR3 is TGTGCCGCCAGGGGGTGGAACACTGAAGCTTTCTTT. This encodes CAARGWNTEAFF.

The chain joins TRBV9 to TRBJ1-6; TRBD1 agrees at 7 bases. In germline, CDR1 is SGDLS, CDR2 YYNGEE. The CDR3 has 15 amino acids. Trimming cost V 2 bases and J 5 bases; bases outside gene matches: 4. CDR3 sequence: CASSVAGGHNSPLHF. The CDR3 DNA sequence: TGTGCCAGCAGCGTGGCAGGGGGACATAATTCACCCCTCCACTTT.

This chain joins TRBV10-3 and TRBJ2-6, with 7 bases identical to TRBD1. Germline assignment: CDR1 ENHRY and CDR2 SYGVKD. The CDR3 runs to 14 residues. After removal of 8 bases from V and 2 bases from J, the junction contained 3 bases not matched to a gene. CDR3: CAIFTGAGANVLTF. The CDR3 DNA reads TGTGCCATCTTTACAGGGGCTGGGGCCAACGTCCTGACTTTC.

The V call is TRBV5-1, the J call TRBJ1-5; no reliable D call. V shed 1 base and J shed 6 bases, with 8 bases lying between them. Germline CDR1 SGHRS, CDR2 YFSETQ. The CDR3 has 13 residues. The CDR3: CASSLFEGQPQHF. DNA for the CDR3: TGCGCCAGCAGCTTGTTTGAGGGTCAGCCCCAGCATTTT. Combining the CDR3 with reference TRBV5-1 and TRBJ1-5 gives the whole variable domain KAGVTQTPRYLIKTRGQQVTLSCSPISGHRSVSWYQQTPGQGLQFLFEYFSETQRNKGNFPGRFSGRQFSNSRSEMNVSTLELGDSALYLCASSLFEGQPQHFGDGTRLSIL.

This clone appeared a single time. The chain has TRBV10-3 and TRBJ1-6, with 7 positions matching TRBD1. The germline CDR1 and CDR2 sequences are ENHRY and SYGVKD. The trim removed 4 bases at V and 8 bases at J, leaving 8 bases unmatched. The CDR3 loop spans 15 amino acids. CDR3 coding DNA: TGTGCCATCAGTGCCCAGGGGGACGAGGATTCACCCCTCCACTTT. Translated: CAISAQGDEDSPLHF.

This rearrangement joins TRBV7-3 to TRBJ2-3; 14 bases fit TRBD2. Germline V gene data show CDR1 as SGHTA and CDR2 as FQGTGA. V dropped 5 bases and J dropped 5; count of bases not matched to a gene: 6. The CDR3 has 16 residues. As DNA, the CDR3 is TGTGCCAGCAGCCCAGGACTAGCGGGGGGCGGAGATACGCAGTATTTT. This encodes CASSPGLAGGGDTQYF.

The chain employs TRBV5-4 and TRBJ2-2; D is unclear. The V end was cut by 4 bases, the J end by 3 bases, with 10 bases between. The CDR3 length is 14 residues. The germline V gene has CDR1 SGHNT and CDR2 YYREEE (reference sequence). The CDR3 nucleotides are TGTGCCAGCAGCCCCCTTGGCTACACCGGGGAGCTGTTTTTT. Translating gives CASSPLGYTGELFF.